The clone carrying this TCR beta chain was seen more than once but under ten times. From RNA transcripts, TCR beta CDR3 regions were amplified. The study used the HTBI primer set for a first-round RT-PCR of the TCR CDR3. TCRdb independently ran MiXCR on the multiplex PCR reads; one entry per CDR3 protein. Of some 350,000 distinct CDR3 sequences listed, roughly 15% are singletons. V lost 1 base to trimming and J lost 4 bases; unmatched junction nucleotides: 10. The V gene's germline CDR1 is DFQATT and CDR2 SNEGSKA (reference sequence). The CDR3 consists of 15 residues. This specimen belongs to a study of T cells in Graves' hyperthyroidism and ophthalmopathy.

The J gene is TRBJ2-7, the V gene TRBV20-1; 7 nucleotides agree with TRBD1. Input material: blood. The sequence was collected from a woman aged 60-70 years with Graves' ophthalmopathy. CDR3 DNA sequence: TGCAGTGCTAGAGGTACAGGGGCCTTAGGGTACGAGCAGTACTTC. Translating gives CSARGTGALGYEQYF.